These 10 T cell receptor beta chains were all obtained from the same sample, sequenced in a study of monozygotic twins with inflammatory bowel disease. TCRdb reworked the 5' RACE reads into one entry per CDR3 protein, no DNA. The sample holds roughly 90,000 distinct CDR3 sequences. Material for sequencing was blood. The source is a human donor with ulcerative colitis or Crohn's disease, or a healthy co-twin of an affected twin (not recorded which).

The J gene is TRBJ1-2, the V gene TRBV4-2; the D call of TRBD1 rests on TCRdb alone, since no DNA is present to check it. Germline V gives CDR1 LGHNA, CDR2 YNFKEQ. CDR3 length: 15 residues. CDR3 residues: CASSQEMSLNYGYTF.

The V and J genes are TRBV4-2 and TRBJ1-2; TCRdb calls TRBD1, which cannot be checked without DNA. Germline V lookup: CDR1 LGHNA, CDR2 YNFKEQ. The CDR3 has 14 residues. The CDR3 region is CASSPPTASYGYTF.

The rearrangement uses TRBV10-2 and TRBJ1-5. This CDR3 is built from 14 residues. Germline V CDR1 and CDR2: WSHSY, SAAADI. CDR3 sequence: CASSERALNQPQHF.

The CDR3 region is CASSQEVPRLVDNEQFF. The chain joins TRBV3-1 to TRBJ2-1; TCRdb's D gene call, TRBD2, goes unchecked for lack of DNA. Looked up from germline, CDR1 is LGHDT and CDR2 is YNNKEL (reference sequence). The CDR3 loop spans 17 amino acids.

The chain couples TRBV7-9 to TRBJ2-7; checking the TCRdb D call of TRBD1 is not possible without DNA. The CDR3 is 16 amino acids. Germline V gene lookup returns CDR1 SEHNR and CDR2 FQNEAQ (reference sequence). The CDR3 loop reads CASSQPRGRSSYEQYF.

The chain couples TRBV29-1 to TRBJ1-5; checking the TCRdb D call of TRBD1 is not possible without DNA. Germline CDR1 is SQVTM and CDR2 is ANQGSEA. CDR3 length: 14 amino acids. CDR3 protein: CSVDTGNSNQPQHF. Full variable domain (missing parts from reference TRBV29-1 and TRBJ1-5): SAVISQKPSRDICQRGTSLTIQCQVDSQVTMMFWYRQQPGQSLTLIATANQGSEATYESGFVIDKFPISRPNLTFSTLTVSNMSPEDSSIYLCSVDTGNSNQPQHFGDGTRLSIL.

CDR3 region: CASSEETTGPYNEQFF. The J gene is TRBJ2-1, the V gene TRBV25-1; the TRBD2 assignment by TCRdb is unverifiable without DNA. Germline assignment: CDR1 MGHDK and CDR2 SYGVNS. The CDR3 is 16 residues long.

The J gene is TRBJ1-5, the V gene TRBV12-5; TCRdb returns TRBD1, unconfirmable since there is no DNA. Germline loops: CDR1 LGHNT, CDR2 FRNRAP. This CDR3 region has 16 residues. This CDR3 reads CASGSSGGLFNQPQHF.

The chain couples TRBV10-3 to TRBJ2-1; TCRdb returns TRBD1, unconfirmable since there is no DNA. In germline, CDR1 is ENHRY, CDR2 SYGVKD. This CDR3 has 12 amino acids. CDR3 in amino acids: CAISMTGNEQFF.

V is TRBV12-3 or TRBV12-4 and J is TRBJ2-7; TCRdb reports TRBD1, a call that lacks DNA to check it against. This CDR3 spans 16 amino acids. The CDR3 spells CASRFEGRGWSYEQYF.